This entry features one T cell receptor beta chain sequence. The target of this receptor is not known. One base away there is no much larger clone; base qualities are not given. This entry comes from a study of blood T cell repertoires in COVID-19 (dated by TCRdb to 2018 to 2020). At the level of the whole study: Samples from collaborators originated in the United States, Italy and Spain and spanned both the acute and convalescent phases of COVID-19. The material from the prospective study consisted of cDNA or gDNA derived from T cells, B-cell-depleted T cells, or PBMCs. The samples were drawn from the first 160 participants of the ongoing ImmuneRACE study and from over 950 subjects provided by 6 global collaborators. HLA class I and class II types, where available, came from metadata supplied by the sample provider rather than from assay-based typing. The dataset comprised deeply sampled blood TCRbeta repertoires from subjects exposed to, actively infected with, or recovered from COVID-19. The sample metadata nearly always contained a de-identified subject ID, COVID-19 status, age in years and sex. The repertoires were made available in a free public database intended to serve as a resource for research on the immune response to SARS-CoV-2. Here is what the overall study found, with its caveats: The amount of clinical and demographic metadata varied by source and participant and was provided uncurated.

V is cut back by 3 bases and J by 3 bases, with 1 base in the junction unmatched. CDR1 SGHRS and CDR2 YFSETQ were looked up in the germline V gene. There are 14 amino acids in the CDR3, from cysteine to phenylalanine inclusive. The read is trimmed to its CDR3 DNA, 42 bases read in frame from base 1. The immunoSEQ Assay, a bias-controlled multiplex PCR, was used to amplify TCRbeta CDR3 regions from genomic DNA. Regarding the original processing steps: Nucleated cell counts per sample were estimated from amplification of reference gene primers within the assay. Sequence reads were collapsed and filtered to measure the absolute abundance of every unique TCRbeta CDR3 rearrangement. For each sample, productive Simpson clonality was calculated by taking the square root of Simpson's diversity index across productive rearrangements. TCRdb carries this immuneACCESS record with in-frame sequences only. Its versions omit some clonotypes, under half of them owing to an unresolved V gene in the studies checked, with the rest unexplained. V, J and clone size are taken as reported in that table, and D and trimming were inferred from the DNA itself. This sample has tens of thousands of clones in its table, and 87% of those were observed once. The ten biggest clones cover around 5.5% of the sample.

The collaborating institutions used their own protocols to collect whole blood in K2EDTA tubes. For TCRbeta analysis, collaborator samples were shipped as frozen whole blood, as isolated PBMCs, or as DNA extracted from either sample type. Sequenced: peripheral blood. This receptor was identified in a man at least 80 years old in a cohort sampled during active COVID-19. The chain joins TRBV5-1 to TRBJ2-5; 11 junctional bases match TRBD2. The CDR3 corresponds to CASSSGLAEETQYF. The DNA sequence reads TGCGCCAGCAGCTCGGGACTAGCGGAAGAGACCCAGTACTTC. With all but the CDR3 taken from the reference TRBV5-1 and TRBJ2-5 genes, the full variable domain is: KAGVTQTPRYLIKTRGQQVTLSCSPISGHRSVSWYQQTPGQGLQFLFEYFSETQRNKGNFPGRFSGRQFSNSRSEMNVSTLELGDSALYLCASSSGLAEETQYFGPGTRLLVL.